The next 16 T cell receptor beta chains were all read from a single sample in a study of regulatory T cells in long-lasting Graves disease (dated by TCRdb to the early 2020s). The time point label corresponds to: newly diagnosed GD, antithyroid drugs for less than 3 months. RNA was extracted from PBMCs in TRIzol for both TCR sequencing and RNA sequencing. Receptor amplification or capture employed multiplex PCR. Sequencing instrument: Illumina HiSeq 4000. TCR beta libraries were built with iRepertoire HTBI primers and Arm-PCR amplification of CDR3 regions. TCRdb reprocessed the public reads (quality trimming at Q25 with fastp, clone calling with MiXCR) and kept in-frame beta chains. Identical CDR3 protein sequences are pooled into one entry, listed with their most common genes and DNA. Across this sample there are 360,000 or so distinct CDR3 sequences, with roughly 17% seen only once. The ten largest clones take up 20% of the sample.

These data also formed part of another study, on T cells in Graves' hyperthyroidism and ophthalmopathy.

The sequencing here drew on peripheral blood mononuclear cells (PBMCs), taken at new diagnosis, from a patient treated with antithyroid drugs. Receptor source: a woman aged 18-29 years with Graves disease. Donor details come from another sample of the same person, matched by shared clones.

The table lists this clonotype with a few counts. The J gene is TRBJ1-5, the V gene TRBV7-8, with 8 bases fitting TRBD1. J was trimmed by 6 bases and V by 4 bases; bases with no gene match: 8. Germline CDR1 reads SGHVS; CDR2 reads FQNEAQ. The CDR3 totals 15 residues. The CDR3, as DNA: TGTGCCAGCAGCTCAGGACAGGGTACAGCTCAGCCCCAGCATTTT. Protein product: CASSSGQGTAQPQHF.

CDR3 loop: CASKGTSGFYNEQFF. CDR3 DNA: TGCGCCAGCAAGGGGACTAGCGGATTCTACAATGAGCAGTTCTTC. The chain recombines TRBV5-1 with TRBJ2-1; 11 positions agree with TRBD2. The V and J ends lost 6 bases and 3 bases, in that order; junction bases with no gene match: 5. The germline gives CDR1 SGHRS, CDR2 YFSETQ. The CDR3 has 15 residues.

The V call is TRBV4-1, the J call TRBJ1-1, with TRBD1 as a possible D gene (6 bases). This CDR3 is 13 amino acids long. V was clipped by 6 bases and J by 5 bases, with 13 bases between them. Germline lookup yields CDR1 MGHRA and CDR2 YSYEKL. The CDR3 spells CASSLRGWTEAFF. The DNA for the CDR3 is TGCGCCAGCAGTCTAAGGGGGTGGACTGAAGCTTTCTTT.

This clonotype showed up many times. CDR3 in DNA: TGTGCCAGCAGTACTAGGTGGGGCCCACAGTGGAATGAGCAGTTCTTC. Protein: CASSTRWGPQWNEQFF. The chain is built from TRBV6-1 and TRBJ2-1, with D perhaps assigned TRBD1 or TRBD2 (5 bases each). Trimming shortened V by 5 bases and J by 7 bases, and 21 bases separated the two germline ends. This CDR3 has 16 residues. Per germline, CDR1 MNHNS and CDR2 SASEGT.

On this clonotype itself: Since a far larger clone is one base different, this is likely a read error. This chain links TRBV2 with TRBJ2-1; TRBD2 aligns across 13 bases. This CDR3 contains 22 residues. CDR1 and CDR2 from the germline V gene are SNHLY and FYNNEI. CDR3 DNA sequence: TGTGCCAGCAGTTCCCCGTCAGAACTGGGACTAGCGGGACCCCTCTCCTACAGTGAGCAGTTCTTC. This translates into CASSSPSELGLAGPLSYSEQFF.

This clonotype was picked up many times. This sequence joins TRBV20-1 and TRBJ2-7; a possible D gene is TRBD2 (6 bases). Germline-derived CDR1 and CDR2 are DFQATT and SNEGSKA (reference sequence). V gave up 1 base and J gave up 4 bases, with 14 bases separating them. CDR3 length: 14 residues. DNA of the CDR3: TGCAGTGCTAGAGTTGGGGAGCGGGTTTACGAGCAGTACTTC. It is translated as CSARVGERVYEQYF.

The genes are TRBV24-1 and TRBJ2-2; D is possibly TRBD1 (5 bases). From germline, CDR1 is KGHDR and CDR2 SFDVKD. The CDR3 spans 13 residues. With 5 bases removed from V and 6 bases from J, the gap between germline ends came to 9 bases. The CDR3 DNA is TGTGCCACCAGTGTGGGGCCGGCCGGGGAGCTGTTTTTT. Amino acid sequence: CATSVGPAGELFF.

This clonotype has at least ten counts. This chain joins TRBV18 and TRBJ2-7; 8 nucleotides agree with TRBD1. This CDR3 contains 16 residues. Per the germline V gene, CDR1 is KGHSH and CDR2 is LQKENI. V trimming: 6 bases; J trimming: 2 bases; junction bases outside the gene matches: 12. CDR3 residues: CASSPIRGQGAYEQYF. CDR3 nucleotides: TGTGCCAGCTCCCCCATCAGAGGACAGGGCGCCTACGAGCAGTACTTC.

In the case of this clonotype: This may arise from a read error, as a much more abundant clone is one base away. The chain uses TRBV3-1 and TRBJ2-1; weak D call: TRBD2 (5 bases). The better agreement between TRBJ2-7 and the DNA end casts doubt on the J call. The germline CDR1 and CDR2 sequences are LGHDT and YNNKEL (reference sequence). This CDR3 has 13 amino acids. The CDR3 protein is CASKKLFRDEQYF. CDR3 nucleotides: TGTGCCAGCAAAAAACTTTTTCGGGATGAGCAGTACTTC.

This clonotype was seen repeatedly, ten times or more. The V and J genes are TRBV11-2 and TRBJ2-1; TRBD1 matches at 10 bases. V was pared by 5 bases and J by 0 bases, with 13 bases of the junction left unmatched. This CDR3 comprises 19 residues. Germline V gene data show CDR1 as SGHAT and CDR2 as FQNNGV. CDR3 amino acids: CASSADRGLSWSSYNEQFF. CDR3 DNA sequence: TGTGCCAGCAGCGCAGACAGGGGGCTAAGTTGGAGCTCCTACAATGAGCAGTTCTTC.

This rearrangement joins TRBV5-1 to TRBJ1-5; D remains unclear. This CDR3 has 13 amino acids. From germline, CDR1 is SGHRS and CDR2 YFSETQ. V lost 4 bases and J 4 bases, leaving 9 bases between the germline ends. The CDR3 DNA follows: TGCGCCAGCAGCCTGGACGATAATCAGCCCCAGCATTTT. It yields the protein CASSLDDNQPQHF.

This clonotype was picked up many times. The chain combines TRBV28 with TRBJ2-7; either TRBD1 or TRBD2 may supply D (5 bases each). The CDR3 has 17 amino acids. Trimming pared 7 bases from V and 3 bases from J, leaving 25 bases between. Germline values: CDR1 MDHEN, CDR2 SYDVKM. The CDR3 coding sequence is TGTGCCAGCACACCCTTCTCCGGGCAGCGTGGGGGCTACGAGCAGTACTTC. This encodes CASTPFSGQRGGYEQYF.

This clonotype showed up many times. The gene calls are TRBV2 and TRBJ1-5; D is ambiguous. The V gene's germline CDR1 is SNHLY and CDR2 FYNNEI. The V gene lost 4 bases and the J gene lost 0 bases, with 13 bases spanning the gap. This CDR3 has 16 residues. The CDR3 loop reads CASSGPQTYSNQPQHF. CDR3 nucleotides: TGTGCCAGCAGTGGTCCCCAGACATATAGCAATCAGCCCCAGCATTTT.

There are many counts of this clonotype. The chain employs TRBV5-8 and TRBJ1-5; a weak D match, TRBD1 (6 bases). CDR3 length: 14 residues. Per germline, CDR1 SGHTS and CDR2 YDEGEE. Trimming left V 1 base short and J 5 bases short, with 10 bases between. The DNA for the CDR3 is TGTGCCAGCAGCTTGAAACAGGGCCATCAGCCCCAGCATTTT. Amino acid sequence: CASSLKQGHQPQHF.

This clonotype was observed at least ten times. The CDR3 nucleotides read TGCAGTGCCGAAGGACTAACCAATGAGCAGTTCTTC. This gives the protein CSAEGLTNEQFF. The chain employs TRBV20-1 and TRBJ2-1; weak D call: TRBD2 (6 bases). Trimming removed 6 bases from V and 6 bases from J, with 12 bases in between. This CDR3 spans 12 amino acids. Germline CDR1 and CDR2: DFQATT and SNEGSKA (reference sequence).

The chain is built from TRBV24-1 and TRBJ2-5; 9 positions agree with TRBD2. CDR3 length: 15 amino acids. Germline V gene data show CDR1 as KGHDR and CDR2 as SFDVKD. The J segment lost 9 bases and the V segment lost 3 bases, leaving 10 bases of the junction unmatched. The CDR3 coding sequence is TGTGCCACCAGTGATGCCGGGACTAGCAGTCCGGCCCAGTACTTC. It translates to CATSDAGTSSPAQYF.